This T cell receptor (beta chain) was obtained from a study of control samples from healthy donors and cancer patients. This CDR3 contains 15 residues. Germline CDR1 LGHDT, CDR2 YNNKEL (reference sequence). V lost 1 base to trimming and J lost 5 bases, with 13 bases between them. Using immunoSEQ multiplex PCR, the repertoire was profiled, and TCRdb retains in-frame clones only, with some absent. This sample has about 170,000 clones, with about nine tenths found just once. This receptor was taken from a woman in her twenties or thirties in good health. Source material: blood. This sequence joins TRBV3-1 (or the pseudogene TRBV3-2) and TRBJ2-3; the D gene could be TRBD1 or TRBD2 (7 bases each). The CDR3 spells CASSQGQGGRDTQYF. Here the CDR3 DNA reads TGTGCCAGCAGCCAAGGGCAGGGGGGGAGAGATACGCAGTATTTT.